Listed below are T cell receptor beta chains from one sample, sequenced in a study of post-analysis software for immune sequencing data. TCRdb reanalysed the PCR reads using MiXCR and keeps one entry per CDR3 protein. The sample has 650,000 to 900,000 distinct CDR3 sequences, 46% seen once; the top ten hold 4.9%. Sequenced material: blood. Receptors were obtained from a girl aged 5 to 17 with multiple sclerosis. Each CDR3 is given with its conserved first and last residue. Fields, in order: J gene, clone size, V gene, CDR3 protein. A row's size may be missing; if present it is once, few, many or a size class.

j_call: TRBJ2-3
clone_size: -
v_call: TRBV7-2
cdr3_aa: CASSLPIAGAADTQYF

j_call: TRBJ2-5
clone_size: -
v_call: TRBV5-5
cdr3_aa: CASSLGQAAETQYF

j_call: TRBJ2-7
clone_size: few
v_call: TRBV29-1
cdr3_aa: CSVRDTPGYEQYF

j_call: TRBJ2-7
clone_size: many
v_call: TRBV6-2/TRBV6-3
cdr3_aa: CASSYNKNRGRQVYEQYF

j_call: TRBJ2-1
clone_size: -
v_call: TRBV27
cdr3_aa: CASSSSLAGDWFF

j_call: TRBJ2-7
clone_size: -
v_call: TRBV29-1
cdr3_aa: CSATKRQGIYEQYF

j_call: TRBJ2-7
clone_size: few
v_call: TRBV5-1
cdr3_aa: CASSSQGGQNYEQYF

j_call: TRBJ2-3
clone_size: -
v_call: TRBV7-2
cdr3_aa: CASSLAGGLAGARTDTQYF

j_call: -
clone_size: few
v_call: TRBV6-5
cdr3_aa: CASRTGGPNYEQYF

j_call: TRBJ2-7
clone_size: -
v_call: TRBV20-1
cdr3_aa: CSARDPLAGAGEQYF

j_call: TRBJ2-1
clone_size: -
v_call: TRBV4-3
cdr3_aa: CASSQDESAVRGQQFF

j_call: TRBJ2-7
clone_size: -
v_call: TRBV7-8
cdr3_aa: CASSPPRAGDYEQYF

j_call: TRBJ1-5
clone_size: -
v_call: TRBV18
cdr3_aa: CASSPDRVRRAQHF

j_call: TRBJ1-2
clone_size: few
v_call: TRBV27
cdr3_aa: CASSRSGGQGYGYTF

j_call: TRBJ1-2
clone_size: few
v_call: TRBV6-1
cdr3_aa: CASGDRRTADSLGYTF

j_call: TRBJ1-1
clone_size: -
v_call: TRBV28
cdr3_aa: CASSLSSRRQAFF

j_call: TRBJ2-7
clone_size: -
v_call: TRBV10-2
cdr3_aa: CASIRTTSSYEQYF

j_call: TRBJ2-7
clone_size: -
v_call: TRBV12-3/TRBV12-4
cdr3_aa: CASSFGPSATYEQYF

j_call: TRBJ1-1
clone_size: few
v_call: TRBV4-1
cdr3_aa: CASSQGSTDTNTEAFF

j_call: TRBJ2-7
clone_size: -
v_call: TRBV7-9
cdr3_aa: CASSESGCEQYF

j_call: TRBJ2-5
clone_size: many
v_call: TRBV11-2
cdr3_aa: CASSLTQGAEWETQYF

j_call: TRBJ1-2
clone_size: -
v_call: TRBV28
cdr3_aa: CASSQDSSYGYTF